The present T cell receptor beta chain was sequenced within a study of blood T cell repertoires in COVID-19. Background on the study: The origin of the acute and convalescent COVID-19 samples was the United States, Italy and Spain. PBMCs, B-cell-depleted T cells, or T cells provided the cDNA or gDNA that made up the material.

The authors' processing: Reference gene primer amplification gave estimated nucleated cell counts. Data came from immunoSEQ multiplex PCR; TCRdb stores just in-frame clones and leaves some out. For V, J and clone size, that table is used; D and trimming come from the DNA. The table has 200,000 or so clones, about 89% seen once. The ends lost 2 bases at V and 7 bases at J; junction bases unmatched: 2. This CDR3 has 13 amino acids. Per the germline V gene, CDR1 is SGHDT and CDR2 is YYEEEE. This receptor was taken from a man between 60 and 75 years old who had recovered from COVID-19. The chain employs TRBV5-6 and TRBJ1-1; 10 bases line up with TRBD1. The sample comprised peripheral blood. CDR3 bases: TGTGCCAGCAGCTTCCGGGACAGGGGTGAAGCTTTCTTT. Translated: CASSFRDRGEAFF.